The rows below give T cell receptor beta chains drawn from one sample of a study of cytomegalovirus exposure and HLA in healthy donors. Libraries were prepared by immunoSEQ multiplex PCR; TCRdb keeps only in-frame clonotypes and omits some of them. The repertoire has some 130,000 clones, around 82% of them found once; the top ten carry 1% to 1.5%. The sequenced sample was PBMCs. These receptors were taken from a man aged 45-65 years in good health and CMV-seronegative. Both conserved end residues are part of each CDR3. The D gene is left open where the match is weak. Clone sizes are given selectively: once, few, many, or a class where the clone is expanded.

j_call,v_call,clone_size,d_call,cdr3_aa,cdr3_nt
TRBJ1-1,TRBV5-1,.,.,CASSLVPGMNTEAFF,TGCGCCAGCAGCTTGGTCCCAGGCATGAACACTGAAGCTTTCTTT
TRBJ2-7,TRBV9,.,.,CASSPRDRSYEQYF,TGTGCCAGCAGCCCTAGAGATAGGTCCTACGAGCAGTACTTC
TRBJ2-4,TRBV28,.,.,CASSLTSSKNIQYF,TGTGCCAGCAGTCTTACTAGCAGCAAAAACATTCAGTACTTC
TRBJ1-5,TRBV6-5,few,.,CASSSNNQPQHF,TGTGCCAGCAGTTCAAACAATCAGCCCCAGCATTTT
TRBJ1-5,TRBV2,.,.,CASSEAPLSGGNQPQHF,TGTGCCAGCAGTGAAGCCCCCTTATCGGGGGGGAATCAGCCCCAGCATTTT
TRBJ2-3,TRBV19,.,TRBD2,CASSAVWAGGRITDTQYF,TGTGCCAGTAGTGCCGTATGGGCGGGAGGTCGTATCACAGATACGCAGTATTTT
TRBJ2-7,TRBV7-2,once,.,CASSLDGGGTPYEQYF,TGTGCCAGCAGCTTAGATGGGGGAGGCACACCCTACGAGCAGTACTTC
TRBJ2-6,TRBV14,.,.,CASSRGQPGANVLTF,TGTGCCAGCAGCCGCGGTCAACCTGGGGCCAACGTCCTGACTTTC
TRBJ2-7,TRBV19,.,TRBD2,CASSNSGRGAYEQYF,TGTGCCAGTAGTAATAGCGGGAGGGGAGCCTACGAGCAGTACTTC
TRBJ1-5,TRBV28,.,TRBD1,CASSPGTGSPNQPQHF,TGTGCCAGCAGTCCCGGGACAGGGAGCCCCAATCAGCCCCAGCATTTT
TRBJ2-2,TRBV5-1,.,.,CASSLGPTSLEELFF,TGCGCCAGCAGCTTGGGTCCTACTAGTCTAGAGGAGCTGTTTTTT
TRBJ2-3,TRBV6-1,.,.,CASKIYRDTQYF,TGTGCCAGCAAGATCTACCGCGATACGCAGTATTTT
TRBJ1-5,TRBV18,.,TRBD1,CASSPQDRGRRYSNQPQHF,TGTGCCAGCTCACCCCAGGACAGGGGGCGCCGGTATAGCAATCAGCCCCAGCATTTT
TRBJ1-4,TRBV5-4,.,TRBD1,CASSFRTGGYEKLFF,TGTGCCAGCAGCTTCAGAACAGGGGGTTATGAAAAACTGTTTTTT
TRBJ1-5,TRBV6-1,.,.,CASKQASNQPQHF,TGTGCCAGCAAGCAGGCCAGCAATCAGCCCCAGCATTTT
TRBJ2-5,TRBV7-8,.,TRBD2,CASSLESSGVQGTQYF,TGTGCCAGCAGCTTAGAGTCTAGCGGAGTCCAAGGGACCCAGTACTTC
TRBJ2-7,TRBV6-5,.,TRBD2,CASSYSTSGPYEQYF,TGTGCCAGCAGTTACTCGACTAGCGGACCCTACGAGCAGTACTTC
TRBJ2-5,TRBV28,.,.,CASTFSRYQETQYF,TGTGCCAGCACCTTCTCCAGGTATCAAGAGACCCAGTACTTC